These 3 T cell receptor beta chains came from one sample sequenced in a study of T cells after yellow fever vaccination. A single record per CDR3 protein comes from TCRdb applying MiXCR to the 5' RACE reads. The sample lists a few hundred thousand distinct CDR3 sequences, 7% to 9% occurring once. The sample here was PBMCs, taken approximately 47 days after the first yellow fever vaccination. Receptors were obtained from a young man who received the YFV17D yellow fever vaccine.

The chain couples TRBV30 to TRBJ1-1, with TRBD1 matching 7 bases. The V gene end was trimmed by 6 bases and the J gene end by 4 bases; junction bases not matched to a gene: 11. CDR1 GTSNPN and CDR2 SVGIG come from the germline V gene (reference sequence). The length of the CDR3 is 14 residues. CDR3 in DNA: TGTGCCTGCAGAACTAAAAGACAGGGCACTGAAGCTTTCTTT. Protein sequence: CACRTKRQGTEAFF.

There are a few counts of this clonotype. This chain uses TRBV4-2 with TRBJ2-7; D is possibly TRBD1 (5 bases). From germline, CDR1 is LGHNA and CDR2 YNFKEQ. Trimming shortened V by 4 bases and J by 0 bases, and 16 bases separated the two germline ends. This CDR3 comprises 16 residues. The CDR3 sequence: CASSLLLQESSYEQYF. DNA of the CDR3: TGTGCCAGCAGCCTCTTACTACAGGAGAGCTCCTACGAGCAGTACTTC.

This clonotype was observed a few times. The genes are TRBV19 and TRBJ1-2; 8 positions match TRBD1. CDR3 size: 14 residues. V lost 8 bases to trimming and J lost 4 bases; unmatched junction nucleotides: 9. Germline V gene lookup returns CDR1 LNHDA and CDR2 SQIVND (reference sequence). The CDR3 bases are TGTGCCAGTCAACCTCGGGACAGGCTCTATGGCTACACCTTC. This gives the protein CASQPRDRLYGYTF.